This passage covers 10 T cell receptor beta chains from one sample sequenced in a study of spatial heterogeneity in lung cancer. The study's findings and limits: One measure, the expanded intratumoral alpha and beta TCR count, tracked tumor mutation counts.

TCRdb passed the 5' RACE reads through MiXCR, listing each CDR3 protein once. This sample has approximately 21,000 distinct CDR3 sequences, with 5% to 7% found just once. Time point specified: sample taken at primary tumor resection. Their antigens remain unidentified. Sequencing was performed on lung tumor tissue, taken at surgery. All receptors derive from a male donor with early-stage non-small cell lung cancer.

This clonotype was detected ten times or more. V usage is TRBV7-3 and J usage is TRBJ2-3; D is possibly TRBD1 (6 bases). Germline CDR1 is SGHTA and CDR2 is FQGTGA. This CDR3 has 14 residues. V lost 2 bases to trimming and J lost 2 bases, with 8 bases between them. CDR3 region: CASSLQGLTDTQYF. The CDR3, as DNA: TGTGCCAGCAGCTTACAGGGGCTCACAGATACGCAGTATTTT.

This clonotype was observed at least ten times. The chain's CDR3 is CASSQLRTSGSHEQFF. Here the CDR3 DNA reads TGTGCCAGCAGTCAACTTCGGACTAGCGGGAGTCATGAGCAGTTCTTC. The rearrangement joins TRBV27 to TRBJ2-1, with 13 bases identical to TRBD2. Germline V lookup: CDR1 MNHEY, CDR2 SMNVEV (reference sequence). This CDR3 has 16 amino acids. The trim removed 5 bases at V and 8 bases at J, leaving 9 bases unmatched.

This clonotype was counted at least ten times. The rearrangement joins TRBV12-3 or TRBV12-4 to TRBJ1-1; D gene unclear. Trimming removed 7 bases from V and 13 bases from J, with 16 bases in between. CDR3 length equals 11 residues. The CDR3 bases are TGTGCCAGCACTATGTCCCGCTGTGGTTTCTTT. It codes for CASTMSRCGFF.

This clonotype was seen repeatedly, ten times or more. This chain joins TRBV20-1 and TRBJ2-5; D possibly corresponds to TRBD1 (5 bases). The CDR3 has 13 residues. V was shortened by 5 bases and J by 3 bases, with 13 bases between the two germline ends. Germline V gene data show CDR1 as DFQATT and CDR2 as SNEGSKA (reference sequence). CDR3 region: CSALEPGKETQYF. In DNA, the CDR3 is TGCAGTGCTCTGGAGCCAGGGAAAGAGACCCAGTACTTC.

The table lists this clonotype with many counts. This chain connects TRBV13 to TRBJ2-7; D gene ambiguous. The ends were cut back, 3 bases at V and 3 bases at J, with 3 bases in the middle. CDR1 is PRHDT, CDR2 FYEKMQ, per germline (reference sequence). CDR3 length equals 11 residues. The CDR3 region is CASSLYYEQYF. CDR3 sequence (DNA): TGTGCCAGCAGCTTGTACTACGAGCAGTACTTC.

This clonotype came up many times. The chain recombines TRBV20-1 with TRBJ2-7, with TRBD2 identical over 10 bases. This CDR3 has 15 amino acids. Trimming removed 2 bases from V and 3 bases from J; junction bases left unmatched: 7. The germline gives CDR1 DFQATT, CDR2 SNEGSKA (reference sequence). The CDR3 reads CSARMGTSVLYEQYF. The CDR3 DNA sequence: TGCAGTGCTAGAATGGGGACTAGCGTCCTCTACGAGCAGTACTTC.

The genes are TRBV7-9 and TRBJ1-4; D perhaps matches TRBD1 (5 bases). V was shortened by 3 bases and J by 7 bases, with 15 bases between the two germline ends. The germline CDR1 and CDR2 sequences are SEHNR and FQNEAQ (reference sequence). The CDR3 runs 15 residues. CDR3 in DNA: TGTGCCAGCAGCTTGGGGGTCGGGGGACGTGAAAAACTGTTTTTT. Its protein product is CASSLGVGGREKLFF.

The table lists this clonotype with many counts. The J gene is TRBJ1-5, the V gene TRBV6-5; D unresolved. The V end was cut by 0 bases, the J end by 11 bases, with 11 bases between. The CDR3 extends over 13 amino acids. From germline, CDR1 is MNHEY and CDR2 SVGAGI. The CDR3 sequence: CASSYSRMGTQHF. In nucleotides, the CDR3 is TGTGCCAGCAGTTACTCGAGGATGGGGACCCAGCATTTT.

A few counts support this clonotype. The chain combines TRBV11-2 with TRBJ1-1; the D is unclear. The CDR3 has 15 amino acids. The germline CDR1 and CDR2 sequences are SGHAT and FQNNGV. Deletions cut 5 bases from V and 0 bases from J, with 13 bases between. CDR3 loop: CASSPLTQLNTEAFF. Here the CDR3 DNA reads TGTGCCAGCAGCCCCCTTACGCAGCTGAACACTGAAGCTTTCTTT.

This clonotype was counted at least ten times. The V call is TRBV11-2, the J call TRBJ2-7; maybe TRBD2 (5 bases). With 3 bases removed from V and 3 bases from J, the gap between germline ends came to 9 bases. Germline loops: CDR1 SGHAT, CDR2 FQNNGV. This CDR3 has 13 residues. The CDR3 DNA sequence: TGTGCCAGCAGCTTGCAAGGGAGCTACGAGCAGTACTTC. This translates into CASSLQGSYEQYF.